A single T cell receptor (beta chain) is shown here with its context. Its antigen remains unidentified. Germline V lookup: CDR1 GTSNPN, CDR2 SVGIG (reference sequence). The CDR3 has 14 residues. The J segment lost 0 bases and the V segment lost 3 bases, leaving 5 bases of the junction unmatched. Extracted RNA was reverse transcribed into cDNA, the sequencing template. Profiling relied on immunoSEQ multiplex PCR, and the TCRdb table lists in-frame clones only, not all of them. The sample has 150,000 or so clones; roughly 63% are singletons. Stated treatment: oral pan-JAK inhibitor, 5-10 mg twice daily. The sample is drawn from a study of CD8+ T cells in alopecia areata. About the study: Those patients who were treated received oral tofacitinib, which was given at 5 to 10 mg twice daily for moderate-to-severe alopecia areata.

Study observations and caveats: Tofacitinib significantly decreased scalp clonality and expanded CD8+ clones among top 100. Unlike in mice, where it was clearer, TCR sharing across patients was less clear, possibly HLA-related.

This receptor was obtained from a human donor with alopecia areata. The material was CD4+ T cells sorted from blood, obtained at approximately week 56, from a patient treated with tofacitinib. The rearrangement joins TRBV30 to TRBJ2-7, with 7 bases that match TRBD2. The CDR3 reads CAWRRRGSSYEQYF. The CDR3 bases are TGTGCCTGGAGGAGGCGGGGGAGCTCCTACGAGCAGTACTTC.